The 5 T cell receptor beta chains in this list originate from one sample, sequenced in a study of regulatory T cells in long-lasting Graves disease. Construction of the TCR beta libraries employed iRepertoire HTBI primers in conjunction with Arm-PCR of CDR3 regions. Using its own MiXCR run on the multiplex PCR reads, TCRdb lists one record per CDR3 protein. This sample has 350,000 to 450,000 distinct CDR3 sequences, with approximately 12% found just once. Time point denoted: newly diagnosed GD, antithyroid drugs for less than 3 months. Extracted RNA from PBMCs served as the source of the TCR library. These records were also assigned to another study, of T cells in Graves' hyperthyroidism and ophthalmopathy.

Sequenced here: peripheral blood mononuclear cells (PBMCs), sampled at new diagnosis, from a patient treated with antithyroid drugs. The receptor set was obtained from a woman younger than 30 with Graves disease.

This clonotype was observed at least ten times. The gene calls are TRBV9 and TRBJ2-2; unclear D gene. Trimming stripped 5 bases from V and 1 base from J, with 9 bases between. Germline CDR1 SGDLS, CDR2 YYNGEE. CDR3 length: 14 residues. The CDR3 nucleotides are TGTGCCAGCAGTGCAAGTTTGAACACCGGGGAGCTGTTTTTT. Protein sequence: CASSASLNTGELFF. Combining the CDR3 with reference TRBV9 and TRBJ2-2 gives the whole variable domain DSGVTQTPKHLITATGQRVTLRCSPRSGDLSVYWYQQSLDQGLQFLIQYYNGEERAKGNILERFSAQQFPDLHSELNLSSLELGDSALYFCASSASLNTGELFFGEGSRLTVL.

This clonotype was recorded at least ten times. The J gene is TRBJ2-7, the V gene TRBV7-6; 13 positions match TRBD2. The V segment lost 5 bases and the J segment 0 bases; nucleotides outside the gene matches: 10. The CDR3 has 18 residues. In germline, CDR1 is SGHVS, CDR2 FNYEAQ. CDR3 in amino acids: CASSRTGTSGMSSYEQYF. The DNA of the CDR3 is TGTGCCAGCAGCCGTACCGGGACTAGCGGGATGAGCTCCTACGAGCAGTACTTC.

V and J are TRBV11-2 and TRBJ2-2; D uncertain. CDR3 length: 18 amino acids. Germline loops: CDR1 SGHAT, CDR2 FQNNGV. Trimming cost V 6 bases and J 6 bases, with 26 bases left between them. For the CDR3, the DNA is TGTGCCAGCAGTCCATTCTTGGAAACCAGGCAAAAAGCCGGGGAGCTGTTTTTT. It encodes CASSPFLETRQKAGELFF. Variable domain in full (rest from reference TRBV11-2 and TRBJ2-2): EAGVAQSPRYKIIEKRQSVAFWCNPISGHATLYWYQQILGQGPKLLIQFQNNGVVDDSQLPKDRFSAERLKGVDSTLKIQPAKLEDSAVYLCASSPFLETRQKAGELFFGEGSRLTVL.

This clonotype occurred a few times. The V gene is TRBV12-3 or TRBV12-4, the J gene TRBJ2-5, with TRBD2 identical over 11 bases. CDR3 length equals 14 residues. J lost 5 bases, V lost 6 bases, and 5 bases had no gene match. CDR3 in DNA: TGTGCCAGCAGGCTAGCGGGGGGCGCGGAGACCCAGTACTTC. This sequence encodes CASRLAGGAETQYF.

This clonotype turned up a few times. This could be a read error, since a much larger clone is one nucleotide away. V usage is TRBV6-1 and J usage is TRBJ2-3; the match to TRBD2 covers 9 bases. The CDR3 has 19 amino acids. The J segment lost 1 base and the V segment lost 6 bases, leaving 17 bases of the junction unmatched. Germline CDR1 MNHNS, CDR2 SASEGT. The CDR3 sequence: CASRTKTLRRTSGTDTQYF. DNA of the CDR3: TGTGCCAGCAGGACTAAGACGCTCCGTCGGACTAGCGGCACAGATACGCAGTATTTT.